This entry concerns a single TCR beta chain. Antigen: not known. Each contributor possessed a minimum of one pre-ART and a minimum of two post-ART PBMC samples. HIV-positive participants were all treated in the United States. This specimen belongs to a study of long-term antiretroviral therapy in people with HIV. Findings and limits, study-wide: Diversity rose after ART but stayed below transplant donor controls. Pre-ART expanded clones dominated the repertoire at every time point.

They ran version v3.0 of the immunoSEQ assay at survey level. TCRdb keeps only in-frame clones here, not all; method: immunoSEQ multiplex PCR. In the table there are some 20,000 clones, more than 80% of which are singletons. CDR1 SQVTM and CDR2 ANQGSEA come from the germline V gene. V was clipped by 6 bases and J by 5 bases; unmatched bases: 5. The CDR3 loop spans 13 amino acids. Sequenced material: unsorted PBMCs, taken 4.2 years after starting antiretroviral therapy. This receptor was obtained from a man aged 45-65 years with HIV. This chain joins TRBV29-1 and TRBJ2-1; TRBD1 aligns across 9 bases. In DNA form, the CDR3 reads TGCAGCGTGGGACAGGGTTGGGACAATGAGCAGTTCTTC. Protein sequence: CSVGQGWDNEQFF.